This TCR beta chain was recorded in a study of OX40 agonist ivuxolimab in advanced cancers. As for the study in general: Ivuxolimab was administered intravenously to patients at 0.01 to 10 mg/kg every 2 weeks. Patients undergoing dose escalation presented with hepatocellular carcinoma, melanoma, renal cell or head and neck cancer.

With baseline, cycle 4 day 1, and cycle 7 day 1 as timepoints, blood was sampled. Study results and caveats: At 0.1 to 3.0 mg/kg, clonal expansion of CD4+ and CD8+ blood T cells had occurred by week 6.

V was cut by 3 bases and J by 0 bases, with 9 bases left in between. The CDR3 loop spans 15 amino acids. Germline CDR1 reads SGDLS; CDR2 reads YYNGEE. Turning to this clone: The antigen remains undetermined.

Libraries were prepared by immunoSEQ multiplex PCR; TCRdb keeps only in-frame clonotypes and omits some of them. This table has roughly 24,000 clones, around 83% appearing once. The TCR was taken from an adult with an advanced solid tumor such as melanoma, head and neck, liver or kidney cancer. The specimen comprised CD4+ or CD8+ T cells sorted from blood, sampled in a trial of the OX40 agonist ivuxolimab. This chain uses TRBV9 with TRBJ2-2; D might be TRBD2 (5 bases). CDR3 amino acids: CASSATSSNTGELFF. CDR3 DNA sequence: TGTGCCAGCAGCGCCACTAGTTCGAACACCGGGGAGCTGTTTTTT.